Described below is a single TCR beta chain sequence and its context. The CDR3 runs to 17 residues. The germline CDR1 and CDR2 sequences are SEHNR and FQNEAQ (reference sequence). TCRdb re-called the 5' RACE reads and gives one entry per CDR3 protein, without DNA. In all, the sample yields some 170,000 distinct CDR3 sequences. These data belong to a study of monozygotic twins with inflammatory bowel disease. The sequencing sample was made of blood. This TCR was sampled from a human donor with ulcerative colitis or Crohn's disease, or a healthy co-twin of an affected twin (not recorded which). V gene TRBV7-9 combines with J gene TRBJ2-5; TCRdb's D gene call, TRBD1, goes unchecked for lack of DNA. The CDR3 reads CASSAQGLGTGRETQYF.